This T cell receptor beta chain was observed in a study of CD8+ T cells in alopecia areata. It was cDNA, reverse transcribed from extracted RNA, that served as the sequencing template. Sequenced by immunoSEQ multiplex PCR; TCRdb stores in-frame clones only, minus some. The repertoire has 140,000 or so clones, about three fifths of them found once; the top ten carry 36%. The V gene's germline CDR1 is SGHAT and CDR2 FQNNGV. The CDR3 extends over 14 amino acids. V lost 5 bases and J lost 6; bases outside the gene matches: 10. Sequencing was performed on CD8+ T cells sorted from blood. This chain links TRBV11-2 with TRBJ2-7; 7 nucleotides match TRBD1. The sequence came from a human donor in good health. DNA of the CDR3: TGTGCCAGCAGCCTCTGGGACAGCTATGGCGAGCAGTACTTC. This encodes CASSLWDSYGEQYF.